This is a list of T cell receptor beta chains from one sample in a study of T cell responses to AZD1222 COVID-19 vaccine. The repertoire was sequenced with immunoSEQ multiplex PCR; TCRdb's copy has only in-frame clones and lacks some. The repertoire holds about 120,000 clones, roughly 90% seen once, with roughly 1.4% in the top ten. Material: peripheral blood, obtained on day 0 of AZD1222 vaccination. These receptors came from an adult in good health. Both conserved end residues are part of each CDR3. The order of the fields is CDR3 DNA, CDR3 protein, D gene, clone size, V gene, J gene. The D gene is left open where the match is weak. Clone size appears in some rows only: once, few, many, or a class for an expanded clone.

TGTGCCAGCAGGGAGAAACCGCGGAACACTGAAGCTTTCTTT	CASREKPRNTEAFF	-	once	TRBV3-1/TRBV3-2	TRBJ1-1
TGTGCCAGCAGCTGGACAGAGAACACTGAAGCTTTCTTT	CASSWTENTEAFF	-	-	TRBV6-5	TRBJ1-1
TGTGCCAGCAGTTTATCCCAGGGCCCCAATCAGCCCCAGCATTTT	CASSLSQGPNQPQHF	-	-	TRBV27	TRBJ1-5
TGTGCCAGCAGCGTGGGACTGCTAACCCCAGGGACCCAGTACTTC	CASSVGLLTPGTQYF	-	-	TRBV9	TRBJ2-5
TGCGCCAGCAGCCAACCTACAAGCGGGAGTTACGAGCAGTACTTC	CASSQPTSGSYEQYF	TRBD2	-	TRBV4-1	TRBJ2-7
TGTGCCAGCGGGGAGGGGGACAGGGACCTCGATGAGCAGTTCTTC	CASGEGDRDLDEQFF	TRBD1	-	TRBV9	TRBJ2-1
TGTGCCAGCAGCCAAACAGGGGGCACAGATACGCAGTATTTT	CASSQTGGTDTQYF	TRBD1	once	TRBV7-3	TRBJ2-3
TGTGCCAGCAGTGATCCTTGGGCGGGAAATGTGCACGAGCAGTACTTC	CASSDPWAGNVHEQYF	-	once	TRBV2	TRBJ2-7
TGTGCCAGCAGTGATGGACTAGGGGACACAGATACGCAGTATTTT	CASSDGLGDTDTQYF	TRBD2	few	TRBV6-4	TRBJ2-3
TGTGCCAGCAGCCAAGGCCAAGATCGAGAGACCCAGTACTTC	CASSQGQDRETQYF	-	once	TRBV27	TRBJ2-5
TGTGCCAGCAGCCAAGCCCCCTTTGGGGCCTTGGGGGCCCGGGAGCAGTTCTTC	CASSQAPFGALGAREQFF	-	-	TRBV3-1/TRBV3-2	TRBJ2-1
TGTGCCAGCAGTTTAGATACAGGGGAGGCAGATACGCAGTATTTT	CASSLDTGEADTQYF	-	-	TRBV28	TRBJ2-3
TGTGCCAGCACCTGGCCGGGGGCCAACGTCCTGACTTTC	CASTWPGANVLTF	-	-	TRBV19	TRBJ2-6
TGTGCCAGCAGCCCGAGGAGGTCCCATATAAGGGGGTCTCAAGAGACCCAGTACTTC	CASSPRRSHIRGSQETQYF	-	-	TRBV7-3	TRBJ2-5
TGTGCCAGCAGCTTGGGCAGTAACACTGAAGCTTTCTTT	CASSLGSNTEAFF	-	-	TRBV5-5	TRBJ1-1
TGTGCCAGCAGTGAACAGGATTATAGCAATCAGCCCCAGCATTTT	CASSEQDYSNQPQHF	-	-	TRBV6-1	TRBJ1-5
TGTGCCAGCAGCCCCCAGGGACAGGCGACTAACTATGGCTACACCTTC	CASSPQGQATNYGYTF	TRBD1	-	TRBV7-8	TRBJ1-2